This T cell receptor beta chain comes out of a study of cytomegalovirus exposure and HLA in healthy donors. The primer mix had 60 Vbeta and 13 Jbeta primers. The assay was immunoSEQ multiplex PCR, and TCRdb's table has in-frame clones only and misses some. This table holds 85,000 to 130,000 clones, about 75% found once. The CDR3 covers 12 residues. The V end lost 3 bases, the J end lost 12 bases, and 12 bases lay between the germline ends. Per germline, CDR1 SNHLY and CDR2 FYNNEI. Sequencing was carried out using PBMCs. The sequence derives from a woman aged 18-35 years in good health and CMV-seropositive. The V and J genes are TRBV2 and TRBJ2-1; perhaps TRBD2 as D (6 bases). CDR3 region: CASSDSAGRQFF. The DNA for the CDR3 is TGTGCCAGCAGTGATTCCGCGGGAAGGCAGTTCTTC.